Below, 27 T cell receptor beta chains from the same sample are listed, as sequenced in a study of blood T cell repertoires in COVID-19. The assay was immunoSEQ multiplex PCR, and TCRdb's table has in-frame clones only and misses some. Here the sample spans 150,000 or so clones, about 90% being singletons. Sequences were obtained from peripheral blood. The receptors come from a man aged 50-60 years with acute or convalescent COVID-19.

The chain employs TRBV10-3 and TRBJ2-5; 7 positions agree with TRBD1. The V gene's germline CDR1 is ENHRY and CDR2 SYGVKD. Losses at the gene ends were 2 bases for V and 1 base for J; bases not matched to a gene: 1. The CDR3 contains 14 residues. The DNA of the CDR3 is TGTGCCATCAGTGAGGCAGGGGGCCAAGAGACCCAGTACTTC. Its translation: CAISEAGGQETQYF.

This chain links TRBV7-9 with TRBJ2-7; TRBD1 matches at 7 bases. CDR3 length: 14 amino acids. Trimming removed 0 bases from V and 5 bases from J; junction bases left unmatched: 4. Germline CDR1 is SEHNR and CDR2 is FQNEAQ (reference sequence). CDR3 residues: CASSLATGTHEQYF. In nucleotides, the CDR3 is TGTGCCAGCAGCTTAGCGACAGGGACCCACGAGCAGTACTTC.

This chain joins TRBV6-1 and TRBJ2-2, with D maybe TRBD1 (6 bases). Trimming cost V 6 bases and J 0 bases, with 11 bases left between them. This CDR3 is built from 15 residues. Per the germline V gene, CDR1 is MNHNS and CDR2 is SASEGT. The CDR3 region is CASRKWTANTGELFF. CDR3 sequence (DNA): TGTGCCAGCAGGAAATGGACAGCGAACACCGGGGAGCTGTTTTTT.

The chain links TRBV19 to TRBJ1-1; D not resolved. The V end was cut by 3 bases, the J end by 2 bases, with 22 bases between. The CDR3 spans 18 residues. Germline assignment: CDR1 LNHDA and CDR2 SQIVND (reference sequence). CDR3 nucleotide sequence: TGTGCCAGTAGTATGGCACGTACAGCTACAAGGAAAAACACTGAAGCTTTCTTT. Translation gives CASSMARTATRKNTEAFF.

This clone occurred once. The chain has TRBV7-8 and TRBJ2-4; 7 bases match TRBD1. Losses at the gene ends were 5 bases for V and 4 bases for J; bases not matched to a gene: 11. The CDR3 consists of 16 residues. Germline V gene data show CDR1 as SGHVS and CDR2 as FQNEAQ. CDR3 region: CASSPITSGGKNIQYF. Here the CDR3 DNA reads TGTGCCAGCAGCCCCATCACCTCAGGGGGTAAAAACATTCAGTACTTC.

The chain links TRBV6-5 to TRBJ1-1, with D possibly TRBD1 on 5 matching bases. Looked up from germline, CDR1 is MNHEY and CDR2 is SVGAGI. V was cut by 6 bases and J by 4 bases, with 18 bases left in between. The CDR3 length is 15 residues. CDR3 bases: TGTGCCAGCAGCGGGGGTGGGAGATGGGCCACTGAAGCTTTCTTT. Translating it yields CASSGGGRWATEAFF.

The chain links TRBV11-2 to TRBJ1-4; 7 bases align to TRBD1. V lost 0 bases to trimming and J lost 10 bases; unmatched junction nucleotides: 8. The germline CDR1 and CDR2 sequences are SGHAT and FQNNGV. This CDR3 is built from 15 residues. DNA for the CDR3: TGTGCCAGCAGCTTAGAAGCAGGGGGGATTGGAAAACTGTTTTTT. It specifies CASSLEAGGIGKLFF.

V and J are TRBV5-1 and TRBJ2-1, with a tentative D call TRBD2 (6 bases). The CDR3 sequence is 17 residues long. CDR1 SGHRS and CDR2 YFSETQ come from the germline V gene. Trimming left V 0 bases short and J 0 bases short, with 13 bases between. The CDR3 DNA follows: TGCGCCAGCAGCTTGGTGGGGGGACTGAGCTCCTACAATGAGCAGTTCTTC. Its protein product is CASSLVGGLSSYNEQFF.

V usage is TRBV2 and J usage is TRBJ1-3; perhaps TRBD1 as D (6 bases). CDR1 is SNHLY, CDR2 FYNNEI, per germline. Trimming cost V 0 bases and J 0 bases, with 15 bases left between them. This CDR3 is built from 18 residues. This CDR3 is CASSEATDSLFSGNTIYF. CDR3 coding DNA: TGTGCCAGCAGTGAAGCAACGGACAGCCTTTTCTCTGGAAACACCATATATTTT.

This chain links TRBV27 with TRBJ2-1; 7 positions match TRBD1. The V gene end was trimmed by 6 bases and the J gene end by 4 bases; junction bases not matched to a gene: 3. The CDR3 has 13 residues. The germline V gene encodes CDR1 MNHEY and CDR2 SMNVEV (reference sequence). The CDR3, as DNA: TGTGCCAGCAGGAGGGACAGTTACAATGAGCAGTTCTTC. This codes for CASRRDSYNEQFF.

This clone was seen once. This chain uses TRBV18 with TRBJ1-1, with 7 bases identical to TRBD1. Germline trimming cut 3 bases from V and 0 bases from J; bases unmatched to any gene: 10. This CDR3 contains 17 residues. Germline assignment: CDR1 KGHSH and CDR2 LQKENI. CDR3 nucleotides: TGTGCCAGCTCACCTGGGACAGCCGGGGGTCTGAACACTGAAGCTTTCTTT. It specifies CASSPGTAGGLNTEAFF.

This clone was recorded a few times. The gene calls are TRBV6-2 or TRBV6-3 and TRBJ1-5, with D perhaps matching TRBD1 (6 bases). The ends were cut back, 5 bases at V and 4 bases at J, with 24 bases in the middle. The length of the CDR3 is 18 residues. Per germline, CDR1 MNHEY and CDR2 SVGEGT. In DNA form, the CDR3 reads TGTGCCAGCAGTAGATCCGGGACACCTCCACCACCGAATCAGCCCCAGCATTTT. Its translation is CASSRSGTPPPPNQPQHF.

This rearrangement joins TRBV5-1 to TRBJ2-6; D might be TRBD1 (5 bases). CDR3 length: 17 amino acids. Trimming removed 7 bases at V and 0 bases at J, with 17 bases between. From germline, CDR1 is SGHRS and CDR2 YFSETQ. Here the CDR3 reads CASCPGRVPSGANVLTF. In nucleotides, the CDR3 is TGCGCCAGCTGCCCGGGCAGGGTACCCTCTGGGGCCAACGTCCTGACTTTC.

This chain connects TRBV5-8 to TRBJ1-5; TRBD1 agrees at 8 bases. V was clipped by 4 bases and J by 3 bases; unmatched bases: 6. The CDR3 covers 15 residues. The V gene's germline CDR1 is SGHTS and CDR2 YDEGEE. This chain's CDR3 is CASSPRTGNNQPQHF. The CDR3 region has the DNA TGTGCCAGCAGCCCCCGGACAGGGAACAATCAGCCCCAGCATTTT.

The J gene is TRBJ1-2, the V gene TRBV28, with TRBD1 identical over 7 bases. Germline V gives CDR1 MDHEN, CDR2 SYDVKM. The V segment lost 5 bases and the J segment 7 bases; nucleotides outside the gene matches: 16. The length of the CDR3 is 16 residues. Here the CDR3 DNA reads TGTGCCAGCAGTCCGACACGGACAGGTTTGGGGCGTGGCTACACCTTC. This codes for CASSPTRTGLGRGYTF.

This chain links TRBV7-6 with TRBJ1-1; 7 bases line up with TRBD1. Germline V CDR1 and CDR2: SGHVS, FNYEAQ. This CDR3 region has 13 residues. After removal of 4 bases from V and 6 bases from J, the junction contained 5 bases not matched to a gene. CDR3 in DNA: TGTGCCAGCAGCTCCGTAGGGGGCGCTGAAGCTTTCTTT. As protein: CASSSVGGAEAFF.

The J gene is TRBJ2-1, the V gene TRBV5-4; TRBD2 agrees at 10 bases. The CDR3 sequence is 16 residues long. V lost 0 bases to trimming and J lost 10 bases; unmatched junction nucleotides: 10. Looked up from germline, CDR1 is SGHNT and CDR2 is YYREEE (reference sequence). The CDR3 nucleotides are TGTGCCAGCAGCTTGGCCAGTCTAGCGGGGGTAGGGGAGCAGTTCTTC. Translating it yields CASSLASLAGVGEQFF. Together with reference TRBV5-4 and TRBJ2-1, the CDR3 gives the full variable domain: ETGVTQSPTHLIKTRGQQVTLRCSSQSGHNTVSWYQQALGQGPQFIFQYYREEENGRGNFPPRFSGLQFPNYSSELNVNALELDDSALYLCASSLASLAGVGEQFFGPGTRLTVL.

The CDR3 region has the DNA TGTGCCAGCACGGGAGGACTAGCGGGGGGGACGTACAATGAGCAGTTCTTC. As protein: CASTGGLAGGTYNEQFF. The V call is TRBV4-2, the J call TRBJ2-1; TRBD2 matches 15 bases. With V trimmed by 7 bases and J by 4 bases, 8 bases remained unmatched. The CDR3 spans 17 residues. Germline CDR1 LGHNA, CDR2 YNFKEQ.

V is TRBV24-1 and J is TRBJ2-3; 11 bases match TRBD2. This CDR3 has 17 residues. After removal of 4 bases from V and 2 bases from J, the junction contained 7 bases not matched to a gene. The V gene's germline CDR1 is KGHDR and CDR2 SFDVKD. CDR3 amino acids: CATSDRKLAGVTDTQYF. For the CDR3, the DNA is TGTGCCACCAGTGACAGAAAACTAGCGGGAGTCACAGATACGCAGTATTTT.

The chain links TRBV7-3 to TRBJ2-3, with 16 nucleotides matching TRBD2. CDR1 SGHTA and CDR2 FQGTGA come from the germline V gene. The length of the CDR3 is 16 residues. The junction had 5 bases not matched to a gene; V was cut back by 6 bases and J by 5 bases. CDR3 in amino acids: CASSWGLAGGVDTQYF. The CDR3 region has the DNA TGTGCCAGCAGTTGGGGACTAGCGGGAGGGGTAGATACGCAGTATTTT. The full variable domain, rest sourced from reference TRBV7-3 and TRBJ2-3, is GAGVSQTPSNKVTEKGKYVELRCDPISGHTALYWYRQSLGQGPEFLIYFQGTGAADDSGLPNDRFFAVRPEGSVSTLKIQRTERGDSAVYLCASSWGLAGGVDTQYFGPGTRLTVL.

The chain couples TRBV6-5 to TRBJ2-5; D is possibly TRBD1 (5 bases). V lost 6 bases and J 1 base, leaving 9 bases between the germline ends. Germline lookup yields CDR1 MNHEY and CDR2 SVGAGI. This CDR3 is built from 13 residues. In nucleotides, the CDR3 is TGTGCCAGCAGCAGGGCTGGCCAAGAGACCCAGTACTTC. It yields the protein CASSRAGQETQYF.

The chain's CDR3 is CASSELPDRVGGELFF. Written as DNA, the CDR3 is TGCGCCAGCAGTGAGCTCCCTGACAGGGTTGGCGGGGAGCTGTTTTTT. This chain joins TRBV10-2 and TRBJ2-2, with 7 bases lining up with TRBD1. Per germline, CDR1 WSHSY and CDR2 SAAADI. This CDR3 spans 16 amino acids. The V gene end was trimmed by 2 bases and the J gene end by 7 bases; junction bases not matched to a gene: 10.

V and J are TRBV19 and TRBJ1-2, with D perhaps matching TRBD1 (5 bases). In germline, CDR1 is LNHDA, CDR2 SQIVND (reference sequence). This CDR3 is 13 amino acids long. V shed 5 bases and J shed 7 bases, with 14 bases lying between them. This CDR3 is CASSLGREGGYTF. The CDR3 bases are TGTGCCAGTAGTCTGGGCAGGGAAGGTGGCTACACCTTC. Supplemented by reference TRBV19 and TRBJ1-2, the full variable domain reads DGGITQSPKYLFRKEGQNVTLSCEQNLNHDAMYWYRQDPGQGLRLIYYSQIVNDFQKGDIAEGYSVSREKKESFPLTVTSAQKNPTAFYLCASSLGREGGYTFGSGTRLTVV.

The chain is built from TRBV27 and TRBJ1-2; TRBD1 agrees at 10 bases. This CDR3 spans 16 amino acids. CDR1 is MNHEY and CDR2 is SMNVEV in the germline V gene (reference sequence). V was clipped by 5 bases and J by 4 bases; unmatched bases: 10. The CDR3 DNA follows: TGTGCCAGCAGTGGGGACAGGGGAAGAAATATCTATGGCTACACCTTC. Amino acids: CASSGDRGRNIYGYTF.

The rearrangement links TRBV27 to TRBJ2-7; D may be TRBD2 (6 bases). The germline gives CDR1 MNHEY, CDR2 SMNVEV (reference sequence). Trimming took 2 bases from V and 2 from J, leaving 10 bases between them. The CDR3 has 14 amino acids. The CDR3 loop reads CASSLDTGAYEQYF. The CDR3 region has the DNA TGTGCCAGCAGTTTAGATACGGGGGCCTACGAGCAGTACTTC.

V is TRBV27 and J is TRBJ1-1; the D is unclear. V gave up 4 bases and J gave up 0 bases, with 9 bases separating them. Germline loops: CDR1 MNHEY, CDR2 SMNVEV (reference sequence). The CDR3 is 14 residues long. CDR3 sequence (DNA): TGTGCCAGCAGTTCGGGAATTATGAACACTGAAGCTTTCTTT. Its protein is CASSSGIMNTEAFF.

The chain carries TRBV5-8 and TRBJ2-3, with TRBD2 matching 10 bases. Germline assignment: CDR1 SGHTS and CDR2 YDEGEE. The CDR3 runs 14 residues. V was clipped by 5 bases and J by 7 bases; unmatched bases: 7. CDR3 nucleotides: TGTGCCAGCAGTCTAGCGGGAGCGGCCTATACGCAGTATTTT. This sequence encodes CASSLAGAAYTQYF.